The 28 T cell receptor beta chains presented below share a single source sample, sequenced in a study of regulatory T cells. Study outcomes and limitations: In CD3G-deficient patients, conventional CD4+ T cells were enriched for hydrophobic CDR3 residues at positions 6 and 7.

Primers: 52 TRBV forward and 13 TRBJ reverse. Measured with immunoSEQ multiplex PCR; TCRdb has only the in-frame clones, and not every one. The table lists tens of thousands of clones, roughly 92% of them singletons. Their antigens are not known. Input material: conventional CD4+ T cells sorted from blood. These receptors all stem from a child aged 2 to 10 with CD3G deficiency.

The chain employs TRBV18 and TRBJ2-1; 7 nucleotides line up with TRBD2. Germline CDR1 reads KGHSH; CDR2 reads LQKENI. The CDR3 has 20 residues. The V gene end was trimmed by 3 bases and the J gene end by 6 bases; junction bases not matched to a gene: 23. The CDR3 sequence: CASSPQARGVSGARGNEQFF. The CDR3, as DNA: TGTGCCAGCTCACCCCAAGCCCGGGGGGTCTCGGGAGCACGGGGCAATGAGCAGTTCTTC.

J is TRBJ2-1 and V is TRBV5-1; no definite D call. Germline V gene data show CDR1 as SGHRS and CDR2 as YFSETQ. The CDR3 totals 17 residues. Trimming left V 0 bases short and J 2 bases short, with 15 bases between. Here the CDR3 DNA reads TGCGCCAGCAGCTTGGCCTCTTCCGGCCCGACCTACAATGAGCAGTTCTTC. It yields the protein CASSLASSGPTYNEQFF.

The chain combines TRBV7-9 with TRBJ2-5; TRBD2 matches 10 bases. J was trimmed by 9 bases and V by 8 bases; bases with no gene match: 9. Germline lookup yields CDR1 SEHNR and CDR2 FQNEAQ (reference sequence). CDR3 size: 13 residues. CDR3 protein: CASSTSGTTAQYF. CDR3 nucleotide sequence: TGTGCCAGCTCCACTAGCGGGACAACGGCCCAGTACTTC.

The chain uses TRBV30 and TRBJ1-1; D may be TRBD1 (5 bases). There are 18 residues in the CDR3. Germline lookup yields CDR1 GTSNPN and CDR2 SVGIG (reference sequence). V shed 5 bases and J shed 5 bases, with 30 bases lying between them. The CDR3 spells CAWFSHPGQPKKWTEAFF. The CDR3 bases are TGTGCCTGGTTCTCTCATCCGGGGCAGCCTAAGAAGTGGACTGAAGCTTTCTTT.

The chain carries TRBV5-1 and TRBJ2-5; D is tentatively TRBD1 or TRBD2 (6 bases each). The CDR3 is 18 residues long. CDR1 is SGHRS and CDR2 is YFSETQ in the germline V gene. Trimming shortened V by 4 bases and J by 0 bases, and 22 bases separated the two germline ends. The CDR3 DNA reads as TGCGCCAGCAGCGCAGGGACGGGGGCCCTCAGCTACCAAGAGACCCAGTACTTC. Its translation is CASSAGTGALSYQETQYF.

The chain has TRBV18 and TRBJ2-1; 9 bases line up with TRBD2. V dropped 3 bases and J dropped 0; count of bases not matched to a gene: 6. Per the germline V gene, CDR1 is KGHSH and CDR2 is LQKENI. The CDR3 runs to 17 residues. The CDR3 bases are TGTGCCAGCTCACCCTTGCTAGCGGGAAGCTCCTACAATGAGCAGTTCTTC. Its protein product is CASSPLLAGSSYNEQFF.

This clone was seen a handful of times. The chain joins TRBV28 to TRBJ1-5; D gene unclear. Trimming removed 4 bases at V and 4 bases at J, with 17 bases between. This CDR3 region has 16 residues. CDR1 and CDR2 from the germline V gene are MDHEN and SYDVKM. DNA of the CDR3: TGTGCCAGCAGTTCCTCACACGGGGTACGGAATCAGCCCCAGCATTTT. Protein sequence: CASSSSHGVRNQPQHF.

V usage is TRBV18 and J usage is TRBJ2-7; TRBD1 might be the D (5 bases). Germline assignment: CDR1 KGHSH and CDR2 LQKENI. Trimming left V 3 bases short and J 6 bases short, with 15 bases between. The CDR3 sequence is 14 residues long. CDR3 region: CASSPSKGFGEQYF. The CDR3 region has the DNA TGTGCCAGCTCACCGTCTAAGGGGTTCGGCGAGCAGTACTTC.

In this sample, this clone turned up once. The chain couples TRBV18 to TRBJ2-3; the D gene is possibly TRBD2 (6 bases). The germline gives CDR1 KGHSH, CDR2 LQKENI. This CDR3 is 13 amino acids long. V was cut by 3 bases and J by 4 bases, with 8 bases left in between. CDR3 in amino acids: CASSPRLADTQYF. CDR3 bases: TGTGCCAGCTCACCCAGACTAGCAGATACGCAGTATTTT.

As to this clone: Distinct nucleotide sequences in the sample also encode this CDR3. The rearrangement joins TRBV5-1 to TRBJ2-7; a possible D gene is TRBD2 (5 bases). V was pared by 4 bases and J by 1 base, with 9 bases between. CDR1 SGHRS and CDR2 YFSETQ come from the germline V gene. CDR3 length: 13 amino acids. CDR3 region: CASSPGSSYEQYF. CDR3 bases: TGCGCCAGCAGCCCGGGGAGTTCCTACGAGCAGTACTTC.

The chain couples TRBV18 to TRBJ2-5, with 10 bases identical to TRBD1. Judging by the DNA end, TRBJ2-7 fits better; the J call may be wrong. Looked up from germline, CDR1 is KGHSH and CDR2 is LQKENI. CDR3 length: 13 amino acids. The CDR3 region has the DNA TGTGCCAGCTCAAGGGACAGGGGCTACGAGCAGTACTTC. Translated: CASSRDRGYEQYF.

This chain links TRBV28 with TRBJ2-3, with no clear D. CDR3 size: 13 residues. V lost 5 bases and J 11 bases, leaving 17 bases between the germline ends. Per germline, CDR1 MDHEN and CDR2 SYDVKM. The CDR3 nucleotides are TGTGCCAGCAGTCCTATGCTACGAAGAGGGCAGTATTTT. It translates to CASSPMLRRGQYF.

The V and J genes are TRBV5-1 and TRBJ2-2; 9 positions agree with TRBD1. Unmatched junction bases numbered 2, after V lost 2 bases and J lost 3 bases. CDR3 size: 15 residues. Germline CDR1 reads SGHRS; CDR2 reads YFSETQ. Here the CDR3 reads CASSLGTGYTGELFF. As DNA, the CDR3 is TGCGCCAGCAGCTTAGGGACAGGGTACACCGGGGAGCTGTTTTTT.

The CDR3 sequence: CASSDPDRPRGYTF. In DNA form, the CDR3 reads TGTGCCAGCAGTGATCCGGACAGGCCGCGAGGCTACACCTTC. This chain joins TRBV6-1 and TRBJ1-2; 7 nucleotides line up with TRBD1. The CDR3 extends over 14 amino acids. Germline V gene lookup returns CDR1 MNHNS and CDR2 SASEGT. V lost 3 bases, J lost 8 bases, and 9 bases stayed unmatched.

The V and J genes are TRBV18 and TRBJ1-1; perhaps TRBD1 as D (5 bases). The CDR3 length is 12 residues. Germline lookup yields CDR1 KGHSH and CDR2 LQKENI. The germline V and J ends were trimmed by 5 bases and 9 bases, with 13 bases remaining between them. CDR3 coding DNA: TGTGCCAGCTCAGTCTACGAGGGGCAAGCTTTCTTT. It yields the protein CASSVYEGQAFF. The full variable domain, in which reference TRBV18 and TRBJ1-1 provide the parts outside the CDR3, is NAGVMQNPRHLVRRRGQEARLRCSPMKGHSHVYWYRQLPEEGLKFMVYLQKENIIDESGMPKERFSAEFPKEGPSILRIQQVVRGDSAAYFCASSVYEGQAFFGQGTRLTVV.

The V call is TRBV18, the J call TRBJ2-5; D is perhaps TRBD2 (6 bases). Per the germline V gene, CDR1 is KGHSH and CDR2 is LQKENI. The CDR3 spans 13 residues. V lost 4 bases and J 3 bases, leaving 9 bases between the germline ends. CDR3 in DNA: TGTGCCAGCTCACATGGAGGGAAAGAGACCCAGTACTTC. It codes for CASSHGGKETQYF. Based on the CDR3 plus reference TRBV18 and TRBJ2-5, the full variable domain is NAGVMQNPRHLVRRRGQEARLRCSPMKGHSHVYWYRQLPEEGLKFMVYLQKENIIDESGMPKERFSAEFPKEGPSILRIQQVVRGDSAAYFCASSHGGKETQYFGPGTRLLVL.

J is TRBJ1-4 and V is TRBV10-3; 10 bases map to TRBD1. Germline trimming cut 10 bases from V and 6 bases from J; bases unmatched to any gene: 2. The CDR3 is made up of 12 amino acids. Germline V CDR1 and CDR2: ENHRY, SYGVKD. The CDR3 is CATGTGDEKLFF. The CDR3 region has the DNA TGTGCCACCGGGACAGGGGATGAAAAACTGTTTTTT.

The chain recombines TRBV7-9 with TRBJ2-5; no definite D call. The length of the CDR3 is 14 residues. V dropped 3 bases and J dropped 2 bases, with 10 bases sitting between them. CDR1 and CDR2 (germline): SEHNR, FQNEAQ (reference sequence). CDR3 coding DNA: TGTGCCAGCAGCTTTGATCAACAGCAAGAGACCCAGTACTTC. This translates into CASSFDQQQETQYF.

This chain connects TRBV14 to TRBJ2-7, with TRBD1 matching over 7 bases. V was clipped by 10 bases and J by 6 bases; unmatched bases: 6. Germline V gene lookup returns CDR1 SGHDN and CDR2 FVKESK. The CDR3 sequence is 11 residues long. The CDR3 region is CANPAGGEQYF. CDR3 nucleotide sequence: TGTGCCAACCCGGCAGGGGGCGAGCAGTACTTC.

Written as DNA, the CDR3 is TGTGCCAGCAGCACCCCCCAGGGCTCCTACGAGCAGTACTTC. Translated: CASSTPQGSYEQYF. The chain carries TRBV28 and TRBJ2-7; D is possibly TRBD1 (5 bases). Trimming cost V 6 bases and J 0 bases, with 12 bases left between them. The germline gives CDR1 MDHEN, CDR2 SYDVKM. The CDR3 has 14 residues.

The chain carries TRBV28 and TRBJ1-2; TRBD1 matches 9 bases. Trimming cost V 4 bases and J 5 bases; bases outside gene matches: 5. The CDR3 totals 14 residues. The germline CDR1 and CDR2 sequences are MDHEN and SYDVKM. CDR3 amino acids: CASSSDRGTYGYTF. The CDR3 nucleotides are TGTGCCAGCAGTTCAGACAGGGGGACTTATGGCTACACCTTC.

V usage is TRBV5-1 and J usage is TRBJ1-4; D possibly corresponds to TRBD1 (5 bases). Germline values: CDR1 SGHRS, CDR2 YFSETQ. The CDR3 is 13 amino acids. Deletions cut 0 bases from V and 8 bases from J, with 8 bases between. The chain's CDR3 is CASSLGQGEKLFF. As DNA, the CDR3 is TGCGCCAGCAGCTTGGGGCAGGGCGAAAAACTGTTTTTT.

CDR3 nucleotides: TGTGCCTGGAGTCCCCGCGGTAGCCTAGAGACCCAGTACTTC. Protein: CAWSPRGSLETQYF. The rearrangement joins TRBV30 to TRBJ2-5; D remains ambiguous. CDR1 is GTSNPN, CDR2 SVGIG, per germline (reference sequence). The CDR3 spans 14 residues. V was pared by 2 bases and J by 4 bases, with 14 bases between. The entire variable domain, with the rest obtained from reference TRBV30 and TRBJ2-5, is as follows: SQTIHQWPATLVQPVGSPLSLECTVEGTSNPNLYWYRQAAGRGLQLLFYSVGIGQISSEVPQNLSASRPQDRQFILSSKKLLLSDSGFYLCAWSPRGSLETQYFGPGTRLLVL.

The gene calls are TRBV20-1 and TRBJ1-6, with D possibly TRBD1 on 5 matching bases. Germline V gene sequence: CDR1 DFQATT, CDR2 SNEGSKA (reference sequence). V was trimmed by 5 bases and J by 10 bases, leaving 9 bases between them. The length of the CDR3 is 11 residues. CDR3 bases: TGCAGTGCTTTGACAGACTCACCCCTCCACTTT. Protein: CSALTDSPLHF.

This chain links TRBV28 with TRBJ1-2; 7 nucleotides line up with TRBD1. CDR3 length: 17 amino acids. V was clipped by 6 bases and J by 4 bases; unmatched bases: 17. The germline CDR1 and CDR2 sequences are MDHEN and SYDVKM. CDR3 nucleotides: TGTGCCAGCAGAAACCCCACCCCAACAGGGGCGAGCTATGGCTACACCTTC. Encoded protein: CASRNPTPTGASYGYTF.

The rearrangement links TRBV7-3 to TRBJ2-7; possibly TRBD2 for D (5 bases). CDR3 length equals 13 residues. Trimming took 2 bases from V and 6 from J, leaving 11 bases between them. CDR1 and CDR2 from the germline V gene are SGHTA and FQGTGA. The CDR3 DNA reads as TGTGCCAGCAGCTTAGTTCGGGGTGGCGAGCAGTACTTC. It yields the protein CASSLVRGGEQYF.

V gene TRBV11-2 combines with J gene TRBJ2-2, with 9 positions matching TRBD2. Germline CDR1 and CDR2: SGHAT and FQNNGV. J lost 4 bases, V lost 4 bases, and 7 bases had no gene match. This CDR3 has 16 amino acids. The CDR3 DNA is TGTGCCAGCAGCTCTAGCGGGGCGGGCAGCACCGGGGAGCTGTTTTTT. Its protein is CASSSSGAGSTGELFF.

This sequence joins TRBV23-1 and TRBJ2-5; D is unresolved. TRBV23-1 is marked as an open reading frame, function uncertain. V was trimmed by 1 base and J by 2 bases, leaving 11 bases between them. This CDR3 is built from 15 residues. CDR3 sequence (DNA): TGCGCCAGCAGTCAATATCCGGGCCCTCAAGAGACCCAGTACTTC. Its protein product is CASSQYPGPQETQYF.